This T cell receptor (beta chain) was sequenced for a study of OX40 agonist ivuxolimab in advanced cancers. About the study: At 0.01 to 10 mg/kg, ivuxolimab was administered intravenously to patients every 2 weeks. Three patients had partial responses: one hepatocellular carcinoma, two cutaneous melanoma.

Sequenced by immunoSEQ multiplex PCR; TCRdb stores in-frame clones only, minus some. The sample holds tens of thousands of clones, 85% seen once. Sequencing used CD4+ or CD8+ T cells sorted from blood, obtained in a trial of the OX40 agonist ivuxolimab. This sequence was found in an adult with an advanced solid tumor such as melanoma, head and neck, liver or kidney cancer.

The CDR3 loop reads CASSSPERDYGYTF. The CDR3 coding sequence is TGTGCCAGTAGTTCTCCCGAGAGAGACTATGGCTACACCTTC. V gene TRBV19 combines with J gene TRBJ1-2; D remains ambiguous. V lost 5 bases and J 3 bases, leaving 13 bases between the germline ends. CDR1 and CDR2 (germline): LNHDA, SQIVND (reference sequence). The CDR3 has 14 amino acids.